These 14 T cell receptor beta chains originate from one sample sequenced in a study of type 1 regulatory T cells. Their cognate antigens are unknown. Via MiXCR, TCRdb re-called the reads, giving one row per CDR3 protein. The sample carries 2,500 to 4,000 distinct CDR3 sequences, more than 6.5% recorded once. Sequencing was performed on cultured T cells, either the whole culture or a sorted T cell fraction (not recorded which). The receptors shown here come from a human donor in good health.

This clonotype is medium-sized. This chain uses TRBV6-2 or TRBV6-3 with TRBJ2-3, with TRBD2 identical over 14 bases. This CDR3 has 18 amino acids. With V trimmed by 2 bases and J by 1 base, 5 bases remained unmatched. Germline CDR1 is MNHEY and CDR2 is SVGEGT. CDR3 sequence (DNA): TGTGCCAGCAGTTACGGGACTAGCGGGAGATGGGGCACAGATACGCAGTATTTT. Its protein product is CASSYGTSGRWGTDTQYF.

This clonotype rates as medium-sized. CDR3 DNA: TGTGCCAGCAGTCCGCAGGACAGGGGAACCAATCAGCCCCAGCATTTT. It yields the protein CASSPQDRGTNQPQHF. This rearrangement joins TRBV6-1 to TRBJ1-5; 9 nucleotides line up with TRBD1. The junction had 8 bases not matched to a gene; V was cut back by 5 bases and J by 3 bases. CDR3 length equals 16 residues. Germline V lookup: CDR1 MNHNS, CDR2 SASEGT.

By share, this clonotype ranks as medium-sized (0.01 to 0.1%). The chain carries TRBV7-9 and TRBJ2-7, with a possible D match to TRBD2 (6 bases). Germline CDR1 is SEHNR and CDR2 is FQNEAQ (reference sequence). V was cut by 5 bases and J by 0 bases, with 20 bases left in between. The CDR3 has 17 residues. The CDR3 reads CASSPQATRGNSYEQYF. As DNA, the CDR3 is TGTGCCAGCAGCCCCCAAGCCACTCGCGGGAACTCCTACGAGCAGTACTTC.

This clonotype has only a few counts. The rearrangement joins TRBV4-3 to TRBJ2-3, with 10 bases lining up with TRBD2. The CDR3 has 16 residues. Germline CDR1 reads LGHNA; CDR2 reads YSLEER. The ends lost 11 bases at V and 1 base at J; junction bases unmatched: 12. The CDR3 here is CAGNSAGGGRTDTQYF. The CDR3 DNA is TGCGCCGGCAACTCAGCGGGGGGGGGCCGCACAGATACGCAGTATTTT.

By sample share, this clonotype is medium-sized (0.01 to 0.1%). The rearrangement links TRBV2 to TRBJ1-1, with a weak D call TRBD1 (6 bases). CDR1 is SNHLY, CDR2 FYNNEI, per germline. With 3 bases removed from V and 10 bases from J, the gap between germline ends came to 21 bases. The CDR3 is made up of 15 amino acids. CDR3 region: CASSEIPGAIAPAFF. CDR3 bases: TGTGCCAGCAGTGAGATTCCGGGGGCGATAGCTCCAGCTTTCTTT.

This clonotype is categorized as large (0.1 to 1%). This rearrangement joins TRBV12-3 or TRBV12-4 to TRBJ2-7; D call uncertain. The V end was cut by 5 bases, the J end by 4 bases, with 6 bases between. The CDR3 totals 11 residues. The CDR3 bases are TGTGCCAGCAGTGCCCGTTACGAGCAGTACTTC. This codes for CASSARYEQYF.

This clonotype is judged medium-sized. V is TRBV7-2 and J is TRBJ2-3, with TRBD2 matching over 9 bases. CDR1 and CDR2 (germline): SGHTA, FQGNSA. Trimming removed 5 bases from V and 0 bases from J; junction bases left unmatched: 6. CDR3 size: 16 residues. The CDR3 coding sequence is TGTGCCAGCAGCATACTAGCGGGCTCTAGCACAGATACGCAGTATTTT. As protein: CASSILAGSSTDTQYF.

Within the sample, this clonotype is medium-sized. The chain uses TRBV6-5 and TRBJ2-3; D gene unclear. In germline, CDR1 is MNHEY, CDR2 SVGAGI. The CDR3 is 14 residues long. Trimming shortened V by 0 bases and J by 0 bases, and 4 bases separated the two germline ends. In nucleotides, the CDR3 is TGTGCCAGCAGTTACTCGAGCAGCACAGATACGCAGTATTTT. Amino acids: CASSYSSSTDTQYF.

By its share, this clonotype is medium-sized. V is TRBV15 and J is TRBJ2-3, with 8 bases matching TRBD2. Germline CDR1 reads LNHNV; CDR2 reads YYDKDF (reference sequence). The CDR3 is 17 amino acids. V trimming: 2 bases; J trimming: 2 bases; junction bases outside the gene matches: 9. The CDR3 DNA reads TGTGCCACCAGCAGAAGGGGCAGGACTAGCACCACAGATACGCAGTATTTT. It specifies CATSRRGRTSTTDTQYF.

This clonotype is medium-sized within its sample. In DNA form, the CDR3 reads TGTGCCAGCAGCCCCCGAGGCTTAAAGCAAGAGACCCAGTACTTC. It encodes CASSPRGLKQETQYF. This chain connects TRBV11-2 to TRBJ2-5; D not resolved. V gave up 5 bases and J gave up 2 bases, with 15 bases separating them. The CDR3 has 15 amino acids. The V gene's germline CDR1 is SGHAT and CDR2 FQNNGV.

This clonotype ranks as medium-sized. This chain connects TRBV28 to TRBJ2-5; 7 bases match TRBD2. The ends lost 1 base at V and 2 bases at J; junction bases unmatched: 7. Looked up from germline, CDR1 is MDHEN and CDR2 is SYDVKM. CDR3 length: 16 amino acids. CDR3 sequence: CASSLSAGAWQETQYF. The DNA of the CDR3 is TGTGCCAGCAGTTTATCGGCGGGAGCATGGCAAGAGACCCAGTACTTC. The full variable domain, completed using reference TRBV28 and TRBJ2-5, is DVKVTQSSRYLVKRTGEKVFLECVQDMDHENMFWYRQDPGLGLRLIYFSYDVKMKEKGDIPEGYSVSREKKERFSLILESASTNQTSMYLCASSLSAGAWQETQYFGPGTRLLVL.

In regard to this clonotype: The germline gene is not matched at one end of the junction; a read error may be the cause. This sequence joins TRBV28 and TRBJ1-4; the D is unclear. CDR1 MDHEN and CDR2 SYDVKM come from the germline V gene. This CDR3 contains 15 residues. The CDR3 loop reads CASGSRRQLLEKLCF. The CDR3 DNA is TGTGCCAGCGGTTCCCGCAGGCAGCTCCTGGAAAAACTGTGTTTT.

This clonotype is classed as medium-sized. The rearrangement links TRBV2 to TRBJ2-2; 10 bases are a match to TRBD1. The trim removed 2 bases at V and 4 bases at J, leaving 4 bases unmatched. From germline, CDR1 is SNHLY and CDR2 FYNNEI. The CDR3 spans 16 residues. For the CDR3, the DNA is TGTGCCAGCAGTGAATGGGGACAGGGGTCCACCGGGGAGCTGTTTTTT. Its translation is CASSEWGQGSTGELFF.

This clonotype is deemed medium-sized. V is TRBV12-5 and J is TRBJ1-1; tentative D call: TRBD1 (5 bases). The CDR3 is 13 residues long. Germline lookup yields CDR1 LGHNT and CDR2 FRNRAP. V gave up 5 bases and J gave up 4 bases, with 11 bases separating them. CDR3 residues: CASGQSGATEAFF. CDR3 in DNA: TGTGCTAGTGGTCAAAGCGGGGCCACTGAAGCTTTCTTT.